This T cell receptor delta chain derives from a study of delta chains in infants with herpesvirus infections (dated by TCRdb to the early 2020s). A note on the overall study: From birth, the study prospectively followed a Ugandan infant birth cohort to characterize gammadelta T cell responses to primary cytomegalovirus (CMV) infection. The study looked for a public fetal Vdelta1/Vgamma8 gammadelta TCR clonotype in infants infected with CMV after birth. From PBMC, gammadelta TCRs were sequenced for some 19 CMV-infected infants (one congenitally infected) and several CMV-uninfected infants who had sufficient sample available. Infant blood samples fell into approximate age groups of 1.5, 4, 8 and 12 months. Previously published Belgian fetal and cord blood gammadelta TCR data were included only for comparison and were not generated in this cohort. Overall study results and their limits: Presence of the public clonotype at levels below the detection limit might still occur in CMV-uninfected infants. Public-clonotype frequency among Vdelta1 cells appeared to be inversely correlated with age at infection and was observed to decay rapidly, seemingly without persisting beyond 2 to 3 months. The public Vdelta1 clonotype appeared in 4 of 18 CMV-infected infants: three infected postnatally before 120 days of age, plus the congenitally infected infant. The authors noted a small sample size and no race- or environment-matched controls, since nearly all Ugandans acquire CMV before adulthood. The public clonotype was found only at the first time point after infection and was absent in uninfected infants and in those infected after 120 days.

Infants were enrolled after their mothers, pregnant women receiving prenatal care in Kampala, Uganda, were recruited, and documentation of maternal HIV status was required. Weekly visits were made to families, and infant clinical information, oral swabs and peripheral blood were collected beginning at 6 weeks of age and every 4 months thereafter. Blood was collected in heparin tubes, and PBMC were isolated by Ficoll-Paque density gradient centrifugation and cryopreserved. From its cysteine to its phenylalanine, the CDR3 spans 18 amino acids. CDR3 DNA is the only sequence kept; it has 54 bases, read in frame from the first base. Reading the germline V gene gives CDR1 TSWWSYY and CDR2 QGS. Deletion took 0 bases off V and 4 bases off J, with a span of 18 bases between the germline ends. Concerning this clone itself: No cognate antigen has been identified for it. Base quality data are lacking; no much larger clone is found one base away. Additional DNA sequences in this sample encode the identical CDR3.

Library method: RT-PCR. To generate TCR cDNA, RNA from PBMC was reverse transcribed using SuperScript II together with primers specific for the gamma chain and the delta chain. Purification of cDNA was performed with AMPure XP beads, after which the cDNA was amplified and indexed with Illumina adapters by means of the Nextera XT Index Kit. gammadelta TCR libraries were sequenced on an Illumina MiSeq with a V2 300-cycle kit. Under the source paper's analysis protocol: Using MiXCR v2.1.12, CDR3 sequences were assembled, and reads were mapped onto D, J and V genes obtained from GenBank. VDJtools v1.2.1 was used to carry out repertoire analyses of the CDR3 clonotypes. For TCRdb, the public reads were processed anew by CATT, and duplicate DNA sequences were folded into one row. V and J calls and clone size were set by TCRdb, not the authors. This sample gives just over 850 delta-chain clones in total; around a third of them show up just once. Of the sample, roughly a tenth is held by the ten largest clones.

The clonotype comes from a human donor who was a Ugandan infant, either HIV-exposed or HIV-unexposed (not recorded which). The rearranged segments are TRDV1 and TRDJ2; the D segment could be TRDD3, given 7 matching bases. Here the sequenced sample was peripheral blood, taken at time point 2 of longitudinal follow-up. The CDR3 amino acid sequence is: CALGELEISGGKTAQLFF. In nucleotides, the sequence is TGTGCTCTTGGGGAACTAGAAATAAGTGGGGGAAAGACAGCACAACTCTTCTTT.